A single sample is the source of the 23 T cell receptor beta chains below, sequenced in a study of PD-1 blockade in classical Hodgkin lymphoma. Every patient had relapsed following autologous stem cell transplantation, and cohorts differed in brentuximab vedotin exposure. Repertoires were generated with immunoSEQ multiplex PCR, while TCRdb's copy carries only in-frame clones and drops some. The sample shows 20,000 to 30,000 clones, approximately 80% of them seen only once. The sequences come from peripheral blood mononuclear cells (PBMCs), collected before the second cycle of nivolumab. All receptors come from a human donor with classical Hodgkin lymphoma.

This chain uses TRBV11-2 with TRBJ1-3; perhaps TRBD1 as D (5 bases). Germline V gene data show CDR1 as SGHAT and CDR2 as FQNNGV. CDR3 size: 15 residues. The V gene lost 1 base and the J gene lost 0 bases, with 7 bases spanning the gap. The CDR3 nucleotides read TGTGCCAGCAGCTTAGTTCAGGGCTCTGGAAACACCATATATTTT. Protein: CASSLVQGSGNTIYF.

This chain uses TRBV10-3 with TRBJ1-3; D gene ambiguous. Looked up from germline, CDR1 is ENHRY and CDR2 is SYGVKD. The CDR3 is made up of 14 amino acids. V shed 4 bases and J shed 0 bases, with 7 bases lying between them. CDR3 coding DNA: TGTGCCATCAGTGGGGGTTCCTCTGGAAACACCATATATTTT. Translating it yields CAISGGSSGNTIYF.

The chain carries TRBV7-9 and TRBJ1-2, with 7 bases fitting TRBD1. V was clipped by 2 bases and J by 4 bases; unmatched bases: 7. This CDR3 region has 15 residues. Germline CDR1 SEHNR, CDR2 FQNEAQ (reference sequence). CDR3 loop: CASSLKDRVFYGYTF. The DNA for the CDR3 is TGTGCCAGCAGCTTAAAAGACAGGGTCTTCTATGGCTACACCTTC.

This rearrangement joins TRBV5-1 to TRBJ1-3, with D perhaps matching TRBD1 (5 bases). This CDR3 spans 15 amino acids. Germline CDR1 and CDR2: SGHRS and YFSETQ. Between the trimmed V and J ends, which lost 0 bases and 0 bases, there was a span of 7 bases. CDR3 residues: CASSLEGHSGNTIYF. As DNA, the CDR3 is TGCGCCAGCAGCTTGGAGGGGCACTCTGGAAACACCATATATTTT. Full variable domain (rest looked up from reference TRBV5-1 and TRBJ1-3): KAGVTQTPRYLIKTRGQQVTLSCSPISGHRSVSWYQQTPGQGLQFLFEYFSETQRNKGNFPGRFSGRQFSNSRSEMNVSTLELGDSALYLCASSLEGHSGNTIYFGEGSWLTVV.

This clone appeared a few times. The genes are TRBV4-1 and TRBJ2-7; D is possibly TRBD2 (6 bases). Germline CDR1 MGHRA, CDR2 YSYEKL. V was trimmed by 0 bases and J by 3 bases, leaving 27 bases between them. The CDR3 consists of 20 residues. The CDR3 region is CASSQDPTGLTMSAIYEQYF. The CDR3 DNA sequence: TGCGCCAGCAGCCAAGATCCGACCGGACTAACAATGTCCGCCATCTACGAGCAGTACTTC.

The chain carries TRBV7-2 and TRBJ2-7; unclear D gene. CDR3 size: 14 residues. Germline loops: CDR1 SGHTA, CDR2 FQGNSA. Trimming removed 5 bases from V and 1 base from J, with 12 bases in between. The CDR3 sequence is CASSAARSSYEQYF. The CDR3 DNA is TGTGCCAGCAGCGCGGCTCGGTCGTCCTACGAGCAGTACTTC.

The chain has TRBV10-2 and TRBJ2-1; D uncertain. The germline CDR1 and CDR2 sequences are WSHSY and SAAADI. This CDR3 comprises 18 residues. The V end was cut by 0 bases, the J end by 5 bases, with 20 bases between. CDR3 protein: CASSESSPRHGGDNEQFF. The CDR3, as DNA: TGCGCCAGCAGTGAGTCGAGTCCACGCCATGGCGGAGACAATGAGCAGTTCTTC.

The chain carries TRBV7-3 and TRBJ1-6; a possible D gene is TRBD1 (5 bases). Germline V gives CDR1 SGHTA, CDR2 FQGTGA. The germline V and J ends were trimmed by 2 bases and 6 bases, with 5 bases remaining between them. The CDR3 extends over 13 amino acids. The CDR3 reads CASSLQGNSPLHF. CDR3 nucleotide sequence: TGTGCCAGCAGCTTACAGGGTAATTCACCCCTCCACTTT.

The chain uses TRBV7-2 and TRBJ1-4; a possible D gene is TRBD1 (5 bases). The CDR3 loop spans 17 amino acids. From germline, CDR1 is SGHTA and CDR2 FQGNSA. V was pared by 3 bases and J by 2 bases, with 16 bases between. Written as DNA, the CDR3 is TGTGCCAGCAGCTTGGACACCCTCAGGGTTACTAATGAAAAACTGTTTTTT. This translates into CASSLDTLRVTNEKLFF.

CDR3 protein: CSVEPGTDTQYF. As DNA, the CDR3 is TGCAGCGTTGAACCAGGGACAGATACGCAGTATTTT. The chain couples TRBV29-1 to TRBJ2-3, with a tentative D call TRBD1 (5 bases). Trimming removed 2 bases at V and 3 bases at J, with 6 bases between. This CDR3 comprises 12 residues. Germline V gives CDR1 SQVTM, CDR2 ANQGSEA.

The CDR3 sequence is CASSQDPGTGNGYTF. The CDR3 DNA follows: TGTGCCAGCAGCCAAGATCCCGGGACAGGGAATGGCTACACCTTC. The rearrangement links TRBV14 to TRBJ1-2; 9 positions agree with TRBD1. The CDR3 sequence is 15 residues long. With 0 bases clipped from V and 6 bases from J, the junction kept 5 bases outside the gene matches. The germline CDR1 and CDR2 sequences are SGHDN and FVKESK.

V usage is TRBV4-1 and J usage is TRBJ1-3; D is uncertain. The CDR3 covers 13 residues. The V and J ends lost 4 bases and 0 bases respectively, with 4 bases between them. Germline V CDR1 and CDR2: MGHRA, YSYEKL. CDR3 protein: CASSPYSGNTIYF. Here the CDR3 DNA reads TGCGCCAGCAGCCCTTACTCTGGAAACACCATATATTTT.

The V call is TRBV5-4, the J call TRBJ2-6; D possibly matches TRBD1 or TRBD2 (5 bases each). Germline lookup yields CDR1 SGHNT and CDR2 YYREEE (reference sequence). V was cut by 4 bases and J by 0 bases, with 17 bases left in between. The CDR3 spans 18 residues. DNA of the CDR3: TGTGCCAGCAGCCTCTCTGGGGGACGGCGCTCTGGGGCCAACGTCCTGACTTTC. It codes for CASSLSGGRRSGANVLTF.

The sample holds a few counts of this clone. The chain joins TRBV28 to TRBJ2-2, with unresolved D. V gave up 3 bases and J gave up 8 bases, with 10 bases separating them. Germline CDR1 MDHEN, CDR2 SYDVKM. The CDR3 covers 13 residues. As DNA, the CDR3 is TGTGCCAGCAGTTTGCCGGGTCCGGGGGAGCTGTTTTTT. This sequence encodes CASSLPGPGELFF.

The chain links TRBV28 to TRBJ2-7; 9 bases map to TRBD1. Germline assignment: CDR1 MDHEN and CDR2 SYDVKM. The CDR3 is 15 amino acids. Trimming removed 5 bases from V and 4 bases from J; junction bases left unmatched: 9. CDR3: CASSLPDRGKYEQYF. In DNA form, the CDR3 reads TGTGCCAGCAGTCTCCCGGACAGGGGCAAGTACGAGCAGTACTTC.

CDR3 in amino acids: CATSPLRGGLVEQYF. The CDR3 DNA is TGTGCCACAAGCCCGCTACGGGGGGGACTAGTCGAGCAGTACTTC. This chain joins TRBV19 and TRBJ2-7; TRBD2 matches at 8 bases. Germline V gene data show CDR1 as LNHDA and CDR2 as SQIVND (reference sequence). This CDR3 is 15 amino acids long. The ends lost 10 bases at V and 6 bases at J; junction bases unmatched: 17.

This chain connects TRBV9 to TRBJ1-2; 9 bases are a match to TRBD1. The V and J ends lost 2 bases and 6 bases, in that order; junction bases with no gene match: 8. The CDR3 is made up of 15 amino acids. The germline V gene encodes CDR1 SGDLS and CDR2 YYNGEE. Written as DNA, the CDR3 is TGTGCCAGCAGCGTTAGGGACAGGGCGTACAATGGCTACACCTTC. This codes for CASSVRDRAYNGYTF. The whole variable domain, remainder taken from reference TRBV9 and TRBJ1-2, is DSGVTQTPKHLITATGQRVTLRCSPRSGDLSVYWYQQSLDQGLQFLIQYYNGEERAKGNILERFSAQQFPDLHSELNLSSLELGDSALYFCASSVRDRAYNGYTFGSGTRLTVV.

The chain is built from TRBV18 and TRBJ2-2; D not resolved. Germline V gene lookup returns CDR1 KGHSH and CDR2 LQKENI. The length of the CDR3 is 15 residues. V lost 6 bases, J lost 4 bases, and 15 bases lay in between. The CDR3 bases are TGTGCCAGCTCCCCGACGGACGATACCACCGGGGAGCTGTTTTTT. Encoded protein: CASSPTDDTTGELFF.

This clone was counted only a few times. CDR3 amino acids: CATRWARGDTDTQYF. The CDR3, as DNA: TGTGCCACCCGATGGGCGAGGGGGGACACAGATACGCAGTATTTT. V usage is TRBV19 and J usage is TRBJ2-3; the D call may be TRBD1 or TRBD2 (6 bases each). Deletions cut 10 bases from V and 2 bases from J, with 19 bases between. Germline CDR1 LNHDA, CDR2 SQIVND (reference sequence). The CDR3 contains 15 residues.

A few counts support this clone. J is TRBJ1-4 and V is TRBV10-1; no definite D call. The germline CDR1 and CDR2 sequences are WNHNN and SYGVQD (reference sequence). The CDR3 runs 13 residues. V gave up 8 bases and J gave up 3 bases, with 10 bases separating them. The DNA of the CDR3 is TGCGCCAGCCCTGTAGGCCCTAATGAAAAACTGTTTTTT. This sequence encodes CASPVGPNEKLFF.

The rearrangement uses TRBV7-9 and TRBJ1-2, with D possibly TRBD1 on 6 matching bases. The CDR3 totals 15 residues. Germline V gene data show CDR1 as SEHNR and CDR2 as FQNEAQ (reference sequence). V dropped 5 bases and J dropped 8 bases, with 21 bases sitting between them. CDR3 residues: CASSHTRTVTGGYTF. CDR3 DNA sequence: TGTGCCAGCAGCCACACACGGACAGTTACCGGGGGCTACACCTTC. The entire variable domain, with the rest obtained from reference TRBV7-9 and TRBJ1-2, is as follows: DTGVSQNPRHKITKRGQNVTFRCDPISEHNRLYWYRQTLGQGPEFLTYFQNEAQLEKSRLLSDRFSAERPKGSFSTLEIQRTEQGDSAMYLCASSHTRTVTGGYTFGSGTRLTVV.

This clone has a handful of counts. The genes are TRBV28 and TRBJ1-2, with a tentative D call TRBD1 (5 bases). Looked up from germline, CDR1 is MDHEN and CDR2 is SYDVKM. V shed 5 bases and J shed 1 base, with 14 bases lying between them. The CDR3 runs to 15 residues. The CDR3 coding sequence is TGTGCCAGCAGTGTACCGGGACGGCTTAACTATGGCTACACCTTC. Its translation: CASSVPGRLNYGYTF.

The V and J genes are TRBV7-2 and TRBJ2-7; 14 bases are shared with TRBD2. CDR1 and CDR2 (germline): SGHTA, FQGNSA. This CDR3 has 16 residues. The V and J ends lost 5 bases and 5 bases, in that order; junction bases with no gene match: 8. The CDR3 nucleotides are TGTGCCAGCAGCCCCCCAGGACTAGCGGGAGGAAACGAGCAGTACTTC. Translation gives CASSPPGLAGGNEQYF.